The 8 T cell receptor beta chains below come from one sample, sequenced in a study of identical twins (dated by TCRdb to the mid-2010s). Libraries were built with 5' RACE. For sequencing, an Illumina HiSeq 2000 was employed. The public sequencing data were trimmed at Q25 with fastp and processed into clonotypes with MiXCR by TCRdb, which kept only in-frame beta chains. Every CDR3 protein is listed once, alongside the most common genes and DNA of its rows. This sample lists 450,000 or so distinct CDR3 sequences; 14% were detected once. The ten largest clones take up 0.5% to 0.65% of the sample. Separately, the same data were catalogued under a study of yellow fever vaccine responses in identical twins.

The sample comprised CD4+ T cells sorted from blood. The receptors were sampled from a woman in her late teens or twenties in good health.

This clonotype was counted only a few times. This rearrangement joins TRBV24-1 to TRBJ2-1; 8 positions match TRBD2. Germline-derived CDR1 and CDR2 are KGHDR and SFDVKD. This CDR3 region has 15 residues. V shed 4 bases, J shed 8 bases, and the junction held 9 bases outside the gene matches. The CDR3 coding sequence is TGTGCCACCAGTGACCTGCGCCCGGGGGGGCATGAGCAGTTCTTC. Translation: CATSDLRPGGHEQFF.

This chain joins TRBV5-1 and TRBJ1-2; D gene unclear. V lost 1 base, J lost 4 bases, and 11 bases lay in between. The CDR3 runs 14 residues. Germline-derived CDR1 and CDR2 are SGHRS and YFSETQ. CDR3 sequence (DNA): TGCGCCAGCAGCTTGCAACCAGGTCTCTATGGCTACACCTTC. This sequence encodes CASSLQPGLYGYTF. The full variable domain, rest sourced from reference TRBV5-1 and TRBJ1-2, is KAGVTQTPRYLIKTRGQQVTLSCSPISGHRSVSWYQQTPGQGLQFLFEYFSETQRNKGNFPGRFSGRQFSNSRSEMNVSTLELGDSALYLCASSLQPGLYGYTFGSGTRLTVV.

This clonotype was seen only a few times. The J gene is TRBJ1-3, the V gene TRBV6-5; 7 positions agree with TRBD1. The germline V gene encodes CDR1 MNHEY and CDR2 SVGAGI. The CDR3 length is 15 residues. The V segment lost 5 bases and the J segment 4 bases; nucleotides outside the gene matches: 8. DNA for the CDR3: TGTGCCAGCAGTAACAGGGGACCGGAGGGAAACACCATATATTTT. It yields the protein CASSNRGPEGNTIYF.

The chain is built from TRBV7-9 and TRBJ2-7; D perhaps matches TRBD1 (7 bases). Trimming took off 3 bases at V and 3 bases at J, with 15 bases between the two ends. CDR1 is SEHNR and CDR2 is FQNEAQ in the germline V gene (reference sequence). This CDR3 region has 15 residues. CDR3 sequence (DNA): TGTGCCAGCAGCTTGGCGGGACAGACTTTCTACGAGCAGTACTTC. Translated, it gives CASSLAGQTFYEQYF.

The rearrangement links TRBV3-1 to TRBJ2-5; D remains unclear. Between the trimmed V and J ends, which lost 2 bases and 0 bases, there was a span of 13 bases. From germline, CDR1 is LGHDT and CDR2 YNNKEL (reference sequence). The CDR3 covers 16 residues. The CDR3 DNA reads as TGTGCCAGCAGCCAAAAAACTACACAGTACCAAGAGACCCAGTACTTC. This sequence encodes CASSQKTTQYQETQYF.

This clonotype was observed a handful of times. V and J are TRBV7-8 and TRBJ2-7; 9 nucleotides match TRBD1. Germline V lookup: CDR1 SGHVS, CDR2 FQNEAQ. Trimming removed 5 bases from V and 8 bases from J; junction bases left unmatched: 7. This CDR3 comprises 13 residues. CDR3 residues: CASSPRTGDKQYF. In nucleotides, the CDR3 is TGTGCCAGCAGCCCCCGGACAGGGGATAAGCAGTACTTC.

The rearrangement links TRBV28 to TRBJ2-2; 7 nucleotides line up with TRBD1. V trimming: 2 bases; J trimming: 5 bases; junction bases outside the gene matches: 8. Germline CDR1 MDHEN, CDR2 SYDVKM. The CDR3 has 16 residues. CDR3: CASSLNRGRGTGELFF. CDR3 in DNA: TGTGCCAGCAGTTTAAACAGGGGAAGAGGGACCGGGGAGCTGTTTTTT.

The chain combines TRBV7-2 with TRBJ1-6; D possibly corresponds to TRBD1 (5 bases). The CDR3 contains 14 residues. Per the germline V gene, CDR1 is SGHTA and CDR2 is FQGNSA. The V end lost 5 bases, the J end lost 9 bases, and 14 bases lay between the germline ends. CDR3 sequence reads: CASSPAGELSPLHF. The CDR3 nucleotides are TGTGCCAGCAGCCCAGCGGGGGAACTTTCACCCCTCCACTTT.